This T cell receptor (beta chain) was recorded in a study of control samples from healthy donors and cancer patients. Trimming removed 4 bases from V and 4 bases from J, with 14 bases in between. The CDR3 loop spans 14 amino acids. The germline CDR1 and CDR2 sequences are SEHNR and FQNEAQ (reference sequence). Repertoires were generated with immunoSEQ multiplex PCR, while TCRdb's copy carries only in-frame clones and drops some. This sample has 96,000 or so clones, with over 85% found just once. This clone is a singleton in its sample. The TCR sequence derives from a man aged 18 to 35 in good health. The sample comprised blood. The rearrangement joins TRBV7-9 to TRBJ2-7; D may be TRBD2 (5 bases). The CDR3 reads CASSYSGLMYEQYF. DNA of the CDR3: TGTGCCAGCAGCTACAGCGGACTGATGTACGAGCAGTACTTC.